This TCR beta chain was documented in a study of blood T cells in healthy people across ages. Those donating, healthy Caucasian individuals from Russia, were aged about 6 to 90. Details on this clonotype: What it binds is not known.

Primed by a sample-barcoded 5' primer and a J-beta primer mix, a second PCR proceeded for about 6 to 11 cycles. TCRdb redid the calling of the 5' RACE reads with MiXCR, one entry per CDR3 protein. The sample records 1,300,000 or so distinct CDR3 sequences, roughly 64% being singletons. The study, taken as a whole, reports: Underestimates were what the diversity estimates from one million T cells were considered to be.

The sequencing input was blood. The receptor's source is a man aged 18 to 30 in good health.

The DNA of the CDR3 is TGTGCCAGCAGCTCCTCGATGTATTACGAGCAGTACTTC. It encodes CASSSSMYYEQYF. The V and J genes are TRBV7-9 and TRBJ2-7; D unclear. Trimming took off 4 bases at V and 4 bases at J, with 11 bases between the two ends. The CDR3 is 13 residues long. Germline values: CDR1 SEHNR, CDR2 FQNEAQ (reference sequence). Complete variable domain (other parts from reference TRBV7-9 and TRBJ2-7): DTGVSQNPRHKITKRGQNVTFRCDPISEHNRLYWYRQTLGQGPEFLTYFQNEAQLEKSRLLSDRFSAERPKGSFSTLEIQRTEQGDSAMYLCASSSSMYYEQYFGPGTRLTVT.